Each of the 16 T cell receptor beta chains below was sequenced from the same sample in a study of T cells after yellow fever vaccination. TCRdb called the 5' RACE reads again in MiXCR, with one record for every CDR3 protein. The table lists 300,000 to 400,000 distinct CDR3 sequences, approximately 13% of them singletons. The specimen comprised CD4+ T cells sorted from PBMCs, sampled 15 days after the yellow fever booster vaccination. The receptors come from a man younger than 30 who received the YFV17D yellow fever vaccine.

This clonotype was detected only a few times. The V call is TRBV5-1, the J call TRBJ2-7; tentative D call: TRBD2 (5 bases). Germline loops: CDR1 SGHRS, CDR2 YFSETQ. The CDR3 has 17 residues. V was cut by 2 bases and J by 4 bases, with 22 bases left in between. The CDR3: CASSLSVSANGEYEQYF. The CDR3 bases are TGCGCCAGCAGCTTAAGTGTAAGCGCCAACGGGGAATACGAGCAGTACTTC.

This rearrangement joins TRBV6-1 to TRBJ1-5, with D possibly TRBD1 on 5 matching bases. The CDR3 has 14 residues. Germline values: CDR1 MNHNS, CDR2 SASEGT. Trimming removed 6 bases from V and 1 base from J, with 10 bases in between. The CDR3 DNA reads as TGTGCCAGCAGCGTTCAGGGAAGCAATCAGCCCCAGCATTTT. Protein product: CASSVQGSNQPQHF.

This clonotype appeared a few times. This sequence joins TRBV7-9 and TRBJ1-2, with D possibly being TRBD1 (5 bases). Trimming took off 5 bases at V and 4 bases at J, with 17 bases between the two ends. This CDR3 comprises 15 residues. CDR1 and CDR2 from the germline V gene are SEHNR and FQNEAQ (reference sequence). The CDR3 here is CASSTAGTPLYGYTF. CDR3 in DNA: TGTGCCAGCAGCACCGCCGGGACGCCACTCTATGGCTACACCTTC.

This clonotype was seen repeatedly, ten times or more. The chain carries TRBV6-6 and TRBJ1-5; possible D gene TRBD1, 5 bases. The CDR3 is 13 residues long. Trimming left V 1 base short and J 7 bases short, with 8 bases between. The germline gives CDR1 MNHNY, CDR2 SVGAGI (reference sequence). The CDR3 here is CASSYWGGQPQHF. In nucleotides, the CDR3 is TGTGCCAGCAGTTACTGGGGCGGCCAGCCCCAGCATTTT.

In its sample, this clonotype was seen a few times. The rearrangement links TRBV5-1 to TRBJ2-7, with TRBD1 as a possible D gene (6 bases). The CDR3 spans 15 residues. Germline-derived CDR1 and CDR2 are SGHRS and YFSETQ. The V gene lost 4 bases and the J gene lost 4 bases, with 18 bases spanning the gap. DNA of the CDR3: TGCGCCAGCAGCCCCCTAACTGGGACAAAATACGAGCAGTACTTC. This translates into CASSPLTGTKYEQYF.

This clonotype was seen only a few times. This rearrangement joins TRBV5-1 to TRBJ2-3, with TRBD2 matching 12 bases. CDR3 length: 17 amino acids. In germline, CDR1 is SGHRS, CDR2 YFSETQ. V was clipped by 1 base and J by 3 bases; unmatched bases: 6. The CDR3 DNA follows: TGCGCCAGCAGCTTGAGGGCTAGCGGGGGGGCGACAGATACGCAGTATTTT. Translation: CASSLRASGGATDTQYF.

Regarding this clonotype: The conserved closing phenylalanine or tryptophan is absent in this CDR3, likely reflecting a read error. The chain is built from TRBV9 and TRBJ1-4; D is possibly TRBD1 (6 bases). The CDR3 is 14 amino acids. Germline CDR1 is SGDLS and CDR2 is YYNGEE. Trimming removed 5 bases from V and 8 bases from J, with 16 bases in between. The CDR3 spells CASSPSQGEEKLFS. In DNA, the CDR3 is TGTGCCAGCAGTCCATCACAGGGAGAAGAAAAACTGTTTTCT.

V gene TRBV18 combines with J gene TRBJ1-2, with a weak D call TRBD1 (6 bases). This CDR3 spans 19 amino acids. Looked up from germline, CDR1 is KGHSH and CDR2 is LQKENI. V dropped 2 bases and J dropped 2 bases, with 24 bases sitting between them. The chain's CDR3 is CASSPEAGAAQNGNYGYTF. Written as DNA, the CDR3 is TGTGCCAGCTCACCAGAAGCAGGGGCCGCTCAAAACGGCAACTATGGCTACACCTTC.

This clonotype has only a few counts. The chain has TRBV12-3 or TRBV12-4 and TRBJ1-2; a weak D match, TRBD1 (5 bases). V gave up 6 bases and J gave up 7 bases, with 15 bases separating them. This CDR3 is 13 amino acids long. The CDR3 DNA follows: TGTGCCAGCAGGGTTCAGGGTGGGTTTGGCTACACCTTC. Protein sequence: CASRVQGGFGYTF.

CDR3 nucleotide sequence: TGTGCCAGCAGCATCAGGGGACAGGGGTACAATGAGCAGTTCTTC. This sequence encodes CASSIRGQGYNEQFF. J is TRBJ2-1 and V is TRBV6-5; 10 bases agree with TRBD1. CDR1 is MNHEY, CDR2 SVGAGI, per germline. The V segment lost 6 bases and the J segment 4 bases; nucleotides outside the gene matches: 6. The CDR3 has 15 residues.

The genes are TRBV20-1 and TRBJ2-5; the D is unclear. CDR1 is DFQATT and CDR2 is SNEGSKA in the germline V gene (reference sequence). V was pared by 1 base and J by 1 base, with 4 bases between. This CDR3 has 12 amino acids. CDR3 in DNA: TGCAGTGCTAGAGTCTTCCAAGAGACCCAGTACTTC. It specifies CSARVFQETQYF.

The chain joins TRBV5-5 to TRBJ2-5; 7 bases align to TRBD2. With V trimmed by 4 bases and J by 1 base, 7 bases remained unmatched. The CDR3 consists of 15 residues. Germline values: CDR1 SGHKS, CDR2 YYEKEE (reference sequence). Here the CDR3 reads CASSRPGGSQETQYF. CDR3 DNA: TGTGCCAGCAGCCGTCCCGGGGGGAGCCAAGAGACCCAGTACTTC.

A few counts support this clonotype. The V call is TRBV4-2, the J call TRBJ2-3; D may be TRBD1 or TRBD2 (5 bases each). Germline CDR1 reads LGHNA; CDR2 reads YNFKEQ. The CDR3 sequence is 15 residues long. V was cut by 8 bases and J by 2 bases, with 17 bases left in between. As DNA, the CDR3 is TGTGCCAGCGGAATTGCTGGGGGATCCACAGATACGCAGTATTTT. As protein: CASGIAGGSTDTQYF.

The chain links TRBV7-2 to TRBJ2-7, with 10 bases lining up with TRBD2. J gave up 0 bases and V 5 bases, and 7 bases lay outside the gene matches. Germline V gene lookup returns CDR1 SGHTA and CDR2 FQGNSA. The CDR3 runs to 16 residues. The CDR3 region is CASSVTSGDFSYEQYF. The CDR3 coding sequence is TGTGCCAGCAGCGTAACTAGCGGGGATTTCTCCTACGAGCAGTACTTC. Drawing the rest from reference TRBV7-2 and TRBJ2-7, the complete variable domain is GAGVSQSPSNKVTEKGKDVELRCDPISGHTALYWYRQSLGQGLEFLIYFQGNSAPDKSGLPSDRFSAERTGGSVSTLTIQRTQQEDSAVYLCASSVTSGDFSYEQYFGPGTRLTVT.

This clonotype was observed a handful of times. The CDR3 DNA follows: TGTGCCAGCGGCACGGGACTACGATACAATGAGCAGTTCTTC. It specifies CASGTGLRYNEQFF. V and J are TRBV7-2 and TRBJ2-1; TRBD2 matches at 7 bases. This CDR3 comprises 14 residues. V shed 8 bases and J 4 bases; nucleotides not matched to a gene: 8. Germline-derived CDR1 and CDR2 are SGHTA and FQGNSA.

Only a few counts were recorded for this clonotype. V is TRBV13 and J is TRBJ2-3; 8 nucleotides match TRBD2. Germline CDR1 PRHDT, CDR2 FYEKMQ (reference sequence). CDR3 length: 16 amino acids. Trimming at V came to 4 bases and at J to 0 bases, leaving 6 bases not matched to a gene. The CDR3 loop reads CASSSPVAGSTDTQYF. The CDR3 DNA reads as TGTGCCAGCAGCTCCCCGGTAGCGGGGAGCACAGATACGCAGTATTTT.